The rows below give T cell receptor beta chains drawn from one sample of a study of blood T cell repertoires in COVID-19. Clones were sequenced by immunoSEQ multiplex PCR, and TCRdb holds only the in-frame ones, with some missing. The table has fewer than 70,000 clones, almost 95% seen once. The sample consisted of peripheral blood. The receptors come from a man aged 45 to 65 with active COVID-19. Both conserved end residues are part of each CDR3. Fields, in order: V gene, clone size, J gene, CDR3 protein. The listing skips clone size in some rows; elsewhere it reads once, few, many or a size class.

>TRBV6-4|.|TRBJ2-5
CASSGRGQGEETQYF
>TRBV5-1|once|TRBJ1-2
CASSSGAGWGYTF
>TRBV6-5|.|TRBJ2-1
CASSYLGQGSNEQFF
>TRBV2|.|TRBJ1-5
CASRERQGGQPQHF
>TRBV6-5|once|TRBJ2-1
CASSSLAGGSNEQFF
>TRBV28|.|TRBJ1-5
CASSFSQGANWNQPQHF
>TRBV27|.|TRBJ1-2
CASSFYRGNHYGYTF
>TRBV3-1/TRBV3-2|.|TRBJ2-7
CASSPYREGEQYF
>TRBV5-1|.|TRBJ2-3
CASSPLERGSPRGTDTQYF
>TRBV28|.|TRBJ1-2
CASSLHPANYGYTF
>TRBV9|.|TRBJ2-7
CASSVGPGQQTYEQYF
>TRBV12-3/TRBV12-4|.|TRBJ1-5
CASSPGRNQPQHF
>TRBV5-4|.|TRBJ2-5
CASSLKGTGLETQYF
>TRBV27|once|TRBJ2-1
CASRALAGPYNEQFF
>TRBV2|.|TRBJ2-5
CASSVEQTGTQYF
>TRBV15|.|TRBJ1-4
CATSRGQRQATNEKLFF
>TRBV28|.|TRBJ1-1
CASSWGEAEAFF
>TRBV25-1|.|TRBJ2-6
CASSQRQGARAGANVLTF
>TRBV6-5|.|TRBJ2-7
CASSYQGVVYEQYF
>TRBV29-1|.|TRBJ1-5
CSVAQGAMNQPQHF
>TRBV15|.|TRBJ2-3
CATSGHLDTQYF
>TRBV27|.|TRBJ2-2
CASSFVGTGGAGELFF
>TRBV19|.|TRBJ2-1
CASRTPSGNEQFF
>TRBV28|.|TRBJ2-7
CASSSFFSGKYEQYF
>TRBV27|.|TRBJ2-3
CASSLTSPSDTQYF
>TRBV27|.|TRBJ2-7
CASRIGTGGTYEQYF
>TRBV4-2|.|TRBJ2-5
CASSPTSSGGSETQYF
>TRBV28|.|TRBJ2-1
CASSLFGTGGHEQFF
>TRBV4-2|once|TRBJ1-1
CASSQDRDMGWTEAFF
>TRBV7-2|.|TRBJ2-5
CASSLLTGGFVRQYF
>TRBV7-9|.|TRBJ1-4
CASRPKDRLNEKLFF
>TRBV4-2|.|TRBJ1-5
CASSQDGTYNQPQHF
>TRBV5-1|.|TRBJ2-3
CASSLEQEDTQYF
>TRBV19|.|TRBJ2-1
CASTRSMGGALLEQFF
>TRBV6-5|.|TRBJ2-7
CASSTGVNQYF
>TRBV30|.|TRBJ1-5
CAWSVQRTPYSNQPQHF
>TRBV9|.|TRBJ2-4
CASSVGYGKDENIQYF
>TRBV7-2|.|TRBJ2-1
CASSLPPGGRNEQFF
>TRBV5-6|.|TRBJ2-5
CASSLGGRQETQYF
>TRBV7-9|.|TRBJ1-1
CASSLWQGAMNTEAFF
>TRBV7-9|.|TRBJ2-1
CASSWDRGGYNEQFF
>TRBV11-1|.|TRBJ2-7
CASSSPGLAAYEQYF
>TRBV6-5|.|TRBJ1-4
CASRPDRSMGKLFF
>TRBV5-4|.|TRBJ2-3
CASSTPGTDTQYF